This T cell receptor beta chain was documented in a study of Graves' ophthalmopathy and Graves' hyperthyroidism. About the study: Hyperthyroidism showing no ophthalmopathy within 18 months of follow-up was stable.

The CDR3 totals 15 residues. Germline V gives CDR1 SGHVS, CDR2 FQNEAQ. Trimming cost V 2 bases and J 0 bases, with 11 bases left between them. Amplified material comprised TCR beta CDR3 regions derived from RNA transcripts. RT-PCR was first run with HTBI primers, then multiplex PCR in a second round. TCRdb ran MiXCR on the multiplex PCR reads and lists one entry per CDR3 protein. The data hold over a million distinct CDR3 sequences, with roughly 35% observed a single time. This receptor was taken from an adult man with Graves' hyperthyroidism. This rearrangement joins TRBV7-8 to TRBJ2-7; possibly TRBD2 for D (5 bases). The sequenced material came from peripheral blood or thyroid tissue (not recorded which). The CDR3 protein is CASSLYSGNSYEQYF. In DNA, the CDR3 is TGTGCCAGCAGCTTATATTCCGGGAACTCCTACGAGCAGTACTTC.